This entry lists 20 T cell receptor beta chains sequenced from one sample in a study of glioma-infiltrating T cells. Using RNA template, CDR3s of TCR alpha and beta were amplified with iRepertoire arm-PCR. TCRdb itself ran the multiplex PCR reads through MiXCR, one entry per CDR3 protein. Among 170,000 or so distinct CDR3 sequences, more than 35% were seen once, and the ten largest hold around 4.9%. Sequencing was carried out using glioma tissue, nonneoplastic brain tissue, or PBMCs (not recorded which). The receptors were gathered from a human donor with low-grade glioma or glioblastoma, undergoing nonglioma brain surgery, or in good health (not recorded which).

About this clonotype: With a much larger clone just one base away, this may be a read error. The rearrangement uses TRBV28 and TRBJ2-3, with 7 bases that match TRBD2. CDR3 length: 13 residues. The V and J ends lost 7 bases and 6 bases, in that order; junction bases with no gene match: 7. Germline CDR1 reads MDHEN; CDR2 reads SYDVKM. CDR3 bases: TGTGCCAGCACCCGGAGGACTAGTGATACGCAGTATTTT. Translated: CASTRRTSDTQYF.

A word on this clonotype: Just one base apart from a much larger clone, this may be a read error. The chain joins TRBV28 to TRBJ1-5; D is unclear. This CDR3 has 16 residues. Trimming shortened V by 9 bases and J by 2 bases, and 20 bases separated the two germline ends. Germline loops: CDR1 MDHEN, CDR2 SYDVKM. Written as DNA, the CDR3 is TGTGCCAGAGACATCCCGGGGTTGGGTGGCAATCAGCCCCAGCATTTT. As protein: CARDIPGLGGNQPQHF. The full variable domain, its missing parts supplied by reference TRBV28 and TRBJ1-5, is DVKVTQSSRYLVKRTGEKVFLECVQDMDHENMFWYRQDPGLGLRLIYFSYDVKMKEKGDIPEGYSVSREKKERFSLILESASTNQTSMYLCARDIPGLGGNQPQHFGDGTRLSIL.

To note about this clonotype: At one boundary the junction diverges from the germline segment, which might be a read error. CDR3 sequence reads: CASSSKHGIYSNEKFF. Here the CDR3 DNA reads TGTGCCAGCTCATCAAAACACGGAATCTATAGCAATGAGAAGTTCTTC. V usage is TRBV18 and J usage is TRBJ2-1; D call uncertain. The CDR3 covers 16 residues. CDR1 KGHSH and CDR2 LQKENI come from the germline V gene. Full variable domain (missing parts from reference TRBV18 and TRBJ2-1): NAGVMQNPRHLVRRRGQEARLRCSPMKGHSHVYWYRQLPEEGLKFMVYLQKENIIDESGMPKERFSAEFPKEGPSILRIQQVVRGDSAAYFCASSSKHGIYSNEKFFGPGTRLTVL.

CDR3 bases: TGCGCCAGCAGCCAAGATTTCAGGGAGCGGGACGAGCAGTACTTC. Translated, it gives CASSQDFRERDEQYF. The chain combines TRBV4-1 with TRBJ2-7; D might be TRBD2 (6 bases). The germline gives CDR1 MGHRA, CDR2 YSYEKL. This CDR3 has 15 residues. Trimming removed 0 bases from V and 5 bases from J, with 14 bases in between.

A word on this clonotype: A read error is possible here, since a much larger clone lies one base away. The chain has TRBV3-1 and TRBJ1-2, with unresolved D. Germline V gene lookup returns CDR1 LGHDT and CDR2 YNNKEL (reference sequence). This CDR3 region has 13 residues. The CDR3 coding sequence is TGTGCCAGCAGTTTCGACATGAACTATTGCTACACCTTC. It yields the protein CASSFDMNYCYTF.

This clonotype was recorded at least ten times. CDR3 in DNA: TGTGCCAGCACGACCACAGGGAGGGGGCATTTT. This translates into CASTTTGRGHF. The chain couples TRBV28 to TRBJ1-5; TRBD1 might be the D (6 bases). Trimming stripped 7 bases from V and 15 bases from J, with 16 bases between. This CDR3 has 11 amino acids. CDR1 is MDHEN and CDR2 is SYDVKM in the germline V gene.

This clonotype turned up a few times. The chain has TRBV12-3 or TRBV12-4 and TRBJ1-2; a weak D match, TRBD1 (5 bases). CDR3 size: 13 residues. V was pared by 3 bases and J by 11 bases, with 16 bases between. CDR3 bases: TGTGCCAGCAGTTTGAGCCAGGGTGAGGGATACACCTTC. Translated: CASSLSQGEGYTF.

This clonotype was picked up a small number of times. The rearrangement joins TRBV11-2 to TRBJ2-5; perhaps D is TRBD1 or TRBD2 (5 bases each). The V gene lost 7 bases and the J gene lost 5 bases, with 11 bases spanning the gap. Germline V CDR1 and CDR2: SGHAT, FQNNGV. The CDR3 is 12 residues long. CDR3 nucleotide sequence: TGTGCCAGCACCCCGGGACCGGAGACCCAGTACTTC. Amino acids: CASTPGPETQYF.

This clonotype was seen at least ten times. The chain is built from TRBV20-1 and TRBJ2-1; D is uncertain. The CDR3 has 14 residues. V was clipped by 0 bases and J by 10 bases, with 16 bases between them. Germline CDR1 and CDR2: DFQATT and SNEGSKA (reference sequence). CDR3 DNA: TGCAGTGCTAGAGACGCCCGGGTGCCAAAAGAGCAGTTCTTC. Translated: CSARDARVPKEQFF.

This clonotype was seen ten or more times. The chain has TRBV19 and TRBJ2-5, with 7 nucleotides matching TRBD1. This CDR3 contains 13 residues. With 8 bases clipped from V and 5 bases from J, the junction kept 8 bases outside the gene matches. Looked up from germline, CDR1 is LNHDA and CDR2 is SQIVND (reference sequence). The CDR3 is CASQQGNQETQYF. The CDR3 nucleotides read TGTGCCAGTCAACAGGGGAATCAGGAGACCCAGTACTTC.

With respect to this clonotype: Given a much more abundant clone one base away, this may be a read error. This chain links TRBV7-9 with TRBJ2-3; perhaps TRBD2 as D (6 bases). There are 15 residues in the CDR3. Germline V lookup: CDR1 SEHNR, CDR2 FQNEAQ (reference sequence). The CDR3 here is CTTSAEGLGRDTQYF. CDR3 DNA sequence: TGTACCACCTCAGCAGAGGGACTGGGGAGAGATACGCAGTATTTT.

In regard to this clonotype: The junction shows a germline mismatch at one end, possibly a read error. The chain combines TRBV3-1 with TRBJ2-3; 10 positions match TRBD2. Germline CDR1 reads LGHDT; CDR2 reads YNNKEL (reference sequence). This CDR3 comprises 13 residues. CDR3 residues: CASSQVGLARSCF. CDR3 nucleotide sequence: TGTGCCAGCAGCCAAGTGGGACTAGCGCGGAGTTGTTTT.

V gene TRBV6-1 combines with J gene TRBJ2-2; D may be TRBD2 (5 bases). Germline V gene lookup returns CDR1 MNHNS and CDR2 SASEGT. CDR3 length equals 15 residues. Trimming took off 10 bases at V and 6 bases at J, with 21 bases between the two ends. CDR3 loop: CAISESAHGAGELFF. CDR3 DNA: TGTGCCATTAGTGAGTCGGCGCACGGGGCCGGGGAGCTGTTTTTT.

This clonotype has just a few counts. CDR3 nucleotide sequence: TGTGCCAGCTCACTATCAACTAGCCCCGGGGAGCTGTTTTTT. Translated, it gives CASSLSTSPGELFF. This chain links TRBV18 with TRBJ2-2; D perhaps matches TRBD2 (6 bases). The length of the CDR3 is 14 residues. Looked up from germline, CDR1 is KGHSH and CDR2 is LQKENI. With 4 bases removed from V and 6 bases from J, the gap between germline ends came to 12 bases.

This chain uses TRBV20-1 with TRBJ2-5; D unclear. The CDR3 extends over 14 amino acids. The germline gives CDR1 DFQATT, CDR2 SNEGSKA (reference sequence). Trimming shortened V by 4 bases and J by 6 bases, and 18 bases separated the two germline ends. CDR3 amino acids: CSAIHTTTKKTQYF. DNA of the CDR3: TGCAGTGCTATCCATACAACAACTAAAAAGACCCAGTACTTC.

The chain combines TRBV3-1 with TRBJ1-2; D gene ambiguous. Germline V CDR1 and CDR2: LGHDT, YNNKEL (reference sequence). V lost 7 bases, J lost 10 bases, and 28 bases lay in between. This CDR3 region has 16 residues. The CDR3 loop reads CASIRESGWKPRIYTF. The CDR3 DNA sequence: TGTGCCAGCATCCGGGAGAGTGGTTGGAAACCTAGGATCTACACCTTC. The whole variable domain, filled in from reference TRBV3-1 and TRBJ1-2, reads DTAVSQTPKYLVTQMGNDKSIKCEQNLGHDTMYWYKQDSKKFLKIMFSYNNKELIINETVPNRFSPKSPDKAHLNLHINSLELGDSAVYFCASIRESGWKPRIYTFGSGTRLTVV.

Details on this clonotype: At one of its ends the junction is not consistent with the germline gene, which may arise from a read error. This chain's CDR3 is CGSSLVRVLNTEAFF. The CDR3 DNA reads as TGTGGCAGCAGTTTAGTCCGGGTCCTGAACACTGAAGCTTTCTTT. This chain uses TRBV28 with TRBJ1-1; the D is unclear. The CDR3 length is 15 residues. From germline, CDR1 is MDHEN and CDR2 SYDVKM.

This clonotype was counted ten times or more. The chain employs TRBV28 and TRBJ1-3; D unresolved. The CDR3 extends over 15 amino acids. Trimming took off 3 bases at V and 4 bases at J, with 13 bases between the two ends. Germline V lookup: CDR1 MDHEN, CDR2 SYDVKM. CDR3 DNA sequence: TGTGCCAGCAGTTTCCTGATGGGGTCCGGAAACACCATATATTTT. Translating gives CASSFLMGSGNTIYF.

Points on this clonotype: A much larger clone differs from this one at a single base, so this may be a read error. V is TRBV24-1 and J is TRBJ2-5; no reliable D call. The CDR3 length is 13 residues. Trimming removed 4 bases from V and 6 bases from J, with 11 bases in between. The germline V gene encodes CDR1 KGHDR and CDR2 SFDVKD. This CDR3 reads CATSEPSMKTQYF. The CDR3 DNA is TGTGCCACCAGTGAACCGTCTATGAAGACCCAGTACTTC.

Note on this clonotype: Mismatch with germline at one junction end may stem from a read error. J is TRBJ2-1 and V is TRBV6-2 or TRBV6-3, with a weak D call TRBD2 (5 bases). The CDR3 spans 12 residues. Germline lookup yields CDR1 MNHEY and CDR2 SVGEGT. CDR3 DNA sequence: TGTGCCAGCAGTCACACGGGGAATGAGCAGTTATTC. This codes for CASSHTGNEQLF.